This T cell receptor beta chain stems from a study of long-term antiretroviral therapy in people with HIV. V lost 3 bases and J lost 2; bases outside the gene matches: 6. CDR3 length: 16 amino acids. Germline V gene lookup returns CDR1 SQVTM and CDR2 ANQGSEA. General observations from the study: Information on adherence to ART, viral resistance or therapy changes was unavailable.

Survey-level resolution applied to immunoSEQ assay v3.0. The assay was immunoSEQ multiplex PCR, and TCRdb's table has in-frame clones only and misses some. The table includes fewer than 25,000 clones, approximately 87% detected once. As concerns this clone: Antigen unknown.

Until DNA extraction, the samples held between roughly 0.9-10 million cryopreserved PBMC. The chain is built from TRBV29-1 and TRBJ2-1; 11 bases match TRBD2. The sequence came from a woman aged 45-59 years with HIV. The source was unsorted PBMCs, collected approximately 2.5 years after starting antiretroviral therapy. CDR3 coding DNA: TGCAGCGTTGAGGGACTAGCGGACGCCCCCTACAATGAGCAGTTCTTC. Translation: CSVEGLADAPYNEQFF.